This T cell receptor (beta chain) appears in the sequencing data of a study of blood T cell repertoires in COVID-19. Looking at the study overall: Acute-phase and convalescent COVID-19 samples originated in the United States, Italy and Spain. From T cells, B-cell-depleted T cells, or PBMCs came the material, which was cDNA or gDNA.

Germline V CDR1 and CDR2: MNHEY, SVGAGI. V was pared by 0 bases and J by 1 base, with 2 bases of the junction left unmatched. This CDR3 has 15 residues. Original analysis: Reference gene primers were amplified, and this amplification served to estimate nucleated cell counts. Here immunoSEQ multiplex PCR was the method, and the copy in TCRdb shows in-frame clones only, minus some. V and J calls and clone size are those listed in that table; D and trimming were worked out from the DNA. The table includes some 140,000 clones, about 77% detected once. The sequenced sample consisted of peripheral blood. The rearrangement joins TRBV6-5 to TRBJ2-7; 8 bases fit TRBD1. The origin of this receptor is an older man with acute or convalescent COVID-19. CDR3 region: CASSYSWDRSYEQYF. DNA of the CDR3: TGTGCCAGCAGTTACTCCTGGGACAGGTCCTACGAGCAGTACTTC.